This record covers a single T cell receptor beta chain. The record originates from a study of T cell responses to AZD1222 COVID-19 vaccine. Germline lookup yields CDR1 SGHNT and CDR2 YYREEE (reference sequence). V was clipped by 4 bases and J by 1 base, with 11 bases between them. There are 14 residues in the CDR3. Measured with immunoSEQ multiplex PCR; TCRdb has only the in-frame clones, and not every one. Altogether some 120,000 clones are present, more than 85% being singletons, with the ten largest covering around 10%. The rearrangement joins TRBV5-4 to TRBJ1-1, with D tentatively TRBD1 (6 bases). Sequenced material: peripheral blood, taken on day 0 of AZD1222 vaccination. The receptor was derived from an adult in good health. The CDR3 loop reads CASSPDRRNTEAFF. DNA for the CDR3: TGTGCCAGCAGCCCGGACAGAAGGAACACTGAAGCTTTCTTT.